This passage covers 24 T cell receptor beta chains from one sample sequenced in a study of technical replicates of blood from several donors. TCRdb's table, derived via immunoSEQ multiplex PCR, lists solely in-frame clones and lacks some. The data hold about 83,000 clones, with roughly 92% observed a single time. The source material was T cells isolated from PBMCs. The source is a human donor in good health.

The V call is TRBV6-5, the J call TRBJ2-1; D is possibly TRBD2 (5 bases). The CDR3 has 14 amino acids. V was pared by 0 bases and J by 7 bases, with 10 bases between. Germline CDR1 is MNHEY and CDR2 is SVGAGI. The CDR3, as DNA: TGTGCCAGCAGTTACTCGAGGGCTTCAAATGAGCAGTTCTTC. This codes for CASSYSRASNEQFF.

The gene calls are TRBV19 and TRBJ1-5, with D maybe TRBD1 (5 bases). The CDR3 consists of 14 residues. The germline CDR1 and CDR2 sequences are LNHDA and SQIVND (reference sequence). Trimming took off 4 bases at V and 7 bases at J, with 14 bases between the two ends. CDR3 region: CASSTAQGSQPQHF. The CDR3 bases are TGTGCCAGTAGTACCGCTCAGGGTAGCCAGCCCCAGCATTTT.

The chain has TRBV5-1 and TRBJ1-4; 7 bases are shared with TRBD1. The CDR3 loop spans 16 amino acids. Germline V CDR1 and CDR2: SGHRS, YFSETQ. The J segment lost 7 bases and the V segment lost 0 bases, leaving 9 bases of the junction unmatched. The CDR3 sequence: CASSLAPGTVGEKLFF. CDR3 DNA: TGCGCCAGCAGCTTGGCCCCCGGGACAGTTGGTGAAAAACTGTTTTTT.

This chain joins TRBV11-1 and TRBJ2-7; maybe TRBD1 (5 bases). Germline V gives CDR1 SGHAT, CDR2 FQDESV (reference sequence). The V end lost 5 bases, the J end lost 7 bases, and 21 bases lay between the germline ends. This CDR3 is 15 amino acids long. The CDR3, as DNA: TGTGCCAGCAGCGCAGGACAAGGGGAAGTGGGGGAGCAGTACTTC. Amino acids: CASSAGQGEVGEQYF.

The chain recombines TRBV14 with TRBJ1-2, with 10 bases lining up with TRBD1. Unmatched junction bases numbered 6, after V lost 4 bases and J lost 7 bases. CDR1 SGHDN and CDR2 FVKESK come from the germline V gene. The CDR3 sequence is 14 residues long. The CDR3 reads CASSLGQGYGGYTF. CDR3 in DNA: TGTGCCAGCAGCCTGGGACAGGGGTACGGTGGCTACACCTTC.

The chain has TRBV29-1 and TRBJ2-7; 9 bases align to TRBD1. From germline, CDR1 is SQVTM and CDR2 ANQGSEA. The CDR3 spans 14 residues. J was trimmed by 4 bases and V by 2 bases; bases with no gene match: 6. The CDR3: CSVELGQGKYEQYF. The CDR3 DNA reads TGCAGCGTTGAATTGGGACAGGGAAAATACGAGCAGTACTTC.

V and J are TRBV5-6 and TRBJ1-2; tentatively, D is TRBD1 (6 bases). The V gene lost 4 bases and the J gene lost 8 bases, with 18 bases spanning the gap. The CDR3 contains 14 residues. Looked up from germline, CDR1 is SGHDT and CDR2 is YYEEEE. CDR3 sequence: CASSNGQTVEGYTF. CDR3 nucleotide sequence: TGTGCCAGCAGCAACGGACAGACCGTGGAGGGCTACACCTTC.

The V and J genes are TRBV5-5 and TRBJ1-1, with D unresolved. V lost 1 base to trimming and J lost 3 bases, with 7 bases between them. The CDR3 consists of 13 residues. Germline V CDR1 and CDR2: SGHKS, YYEKEE (reference sequence). Here the CDR3 DNA reads TGTGCCAGCAGCTTGATTAGCGACACTGAAGCTTTCTTT. Translation gives CASSLISDTEAFF.

The sample holds one count of this clone. The chain has TRBV2 and TRBJ2-7; TRBD1 matches 8 bases. Per the germline V gene, CDR1 is SNHLY and CDR2 is FYNNEI. This CDR3 has 16 amino acids. Trimming cost V 6 bases and J 0 bases; bases outside gene matches: 10. The CDR3: CASRRRTGSSSYEQYF. The CDR3, as DNA: TGTGCCAGCAGGAGGAGGACAGGGTCTTCCTCCTACGAGCAGTACTTC.

The chain has TRBV5-4 and TRBJ2-3, with D tentatively TRBD1 (6 bases). Trimming left V 4 bases short and J 5 bases short, with 17 bases between. CDR3 length: 15 residues. Germline lookup yields CDR1 SGHNT and CDR2 YYREEE (reference sequence). Here the CDR3 reads CASSDRRGSGDTQYF. The CDR3 DNA is TGTGCCAGCAGCGACAGGCGAGGCAGTGGAGATACGCAGTATTTT.

V is TRBV4-2 and J is TRBJ2-7; D uncertain. Germline V gene data show CDR1 as LGHNA and CDR2 as YNFKEQ. V was pared by 0 bases and J by 4 bases, with 4 bases between. This CDR3 region has 12 residues. The DNA for the CDR3 is TGTGCCAGCAGCCAAGATTCATACGAGCAGTACTTC. Protein product: CASSQDSYEQYF.

The chain is built from TRBV27 and TRBJ1-5; 8 positions agree with TRBD1. J lost 3 bases, V lost 0 bases, and 4 bases had no gene match. The CDR3 is 16 residues long. Germline lookup yields CDR1 MNHEY and CDR2 SMNVEV (reference sequence). The CDR3 nucleotides read TGTGCCAGCAGTTTATCTGGACAGGGCAACAATCAGCCCCAGCATTTT. Its translation is CASSLSGQGNNQPQHF.

V usage is TRBV13 and J usage is TRBJ1-1; 8 bases line up with TRBD1. CDR1 is PRHDT and CDR2 is FYEKMQ in the germline V gene (reference sequence). This CDR3 comprises 12 residues. J was trimmed by 8 bases and V by 6 bases; bases with no gene match: 5. This CDR3 is CASRGTGGEAFF. The CDR3 DNA reads as TGTGCCAGCAGGGGGACAGGAGGGGAAGCTTTCTTT.

This rearrangement joins TRBV27 to TRBJ1-2; D is unclear. V was pared by 3 bases and J by 1 base, with 6 bases between. CDR1 and CDR2 (germline): MNHEY, SMNVEV (reference sequence). This CDR3 is built from 13 residues. Here the CDR3 reads CASSFSLNYGYTF. Written as DNA, the CDR3 is TGTGCCAGCAGTTTTTCACTTAACTATGGCTACACCTTC.

This clone was found once. V gene TRBV28 combines with J gene TRBJ2-7; D perhaps matches TRBD2 (6 bases). CDR1 MDHEN and CDR2 SYDVKM come from the germline V gene. V was pared by 5 bases and J by 5 bases, with 16 bases between. This CDR3 spans 14 amino acids. The DNA of the CDR3 is TGTGCCAGCAGTCCACGGTGGGGGGTCCACGAGCAGTACTTC. It yields the protein CASSPRWGVHEQYF. The whole variable domain, filled in from reference TRBV28 and TRBJ2-7, reads DVKVTQSSRYLVKRTGEKVFLECVQDMDHENMFWYRQDPGLGLRLIYFSYDVKMKEKGDIPEGYSVSREKKERFSLILESASTNQTSMYLCASSPRWGVHEQYFGPGTRLTVT.

This clone was seen just once. The chain links TRBV11-3 to TRBJ1-1; D not certain. V lost 1 base and J 2 bases, leaving 2 bases between the germline ends. The CDR3 sequence is 12 residues long. CDR1 is SGHNT, CDR2 YENEEA, per germline. Here the CDR3 DNA reads TGTGCCAGCAGCTTAGCAAACACTGAAGCTTTCTTT. Translation gives CASSLANTEAFF.

The genes are TRBV5-1 and TRBJ1-5, with D perhaps matching TRBD1 (5 bases). The CDR3 has 15 amino acids. The V gene's germline CDR1 is SGHRS and CDR2 YFSETQ. V lost 4 bases and J 5 bases, leaving 16 bases between the germline ends. The CDR3 sequence is CASSPRGGVDQPQHF. The CDR3 DNA follows: TGCGCCAGCAGCCCAAGAGGAGGGGTGGATCAGCCCCAGCATTTT.

The chain uses TRBV6-5 and TRBJ1-2, with D possibly matching TRBD1 (6 bases). Trimming cost V 0 bases and J 5 bases, with 13 bases left between them. The CDR3 is made up of 15 amino acids. Per germline, CDR1 MNHEY and CDR2 SVGAGI. This chain's CDR3 is CASSYSRGGGYGYTF. As DNA, the CDR3 is TGTGCCAGCAGTTACTCCAGGGGCGGGGGTTATGGCTACACCTTC.

The V call is TRBV7-2, the J call TRBJ1-6; TRBD1 matches at 7 bases. The CDR3 has 17 amino acids. V lost 3 bases to trimming and J lost 6 bases; unmatched junction nucleotides: 11. Germline V gives CDR1 SGHTA, CDR2 FQGNSA. The CDR3 sequence: CASSLSDGAGGNSPLHF. CDR3 nucleotides: TGTGCCAGCAGCTTGTCGGACGGGGCAGGGGGTAATTCACCCCTCCACTTT. Full variable domain (outside the CDR3, taken from reference TRBV7-2 and TRBJ1-6): GAGVSQSPSNKVTEKGKDVELRCDPISGHTALYWYRQSLGQGLEFLIYFQGNSAPDKSGLPSDRFSAERTGGSVSTLTIQRTQQEDSAVYLCASSLSDGAGGNSPLHFGNGTRLTVT.

This clone has just a few counts. In DNA form, the CDR3 reads TGTGCCAGCAGTCAGGGGTACACTGAAGCTTTCTTT. Translating it yields CASSQGYTEAFF. The rearrangement joins TRBV6-5 to TRBJ1-1; D is possibly TRBD1 (6 bases). Germline CDR1 reads MNHEY; CDR2 reads SVGAGI. Trimming cost V 5 bases and J 3 bases, with 7 bases left between them. The CDR3 covers 12 residues.

This sequence joins TRBV30 and TRBJ1-1; D is ambiguous. This CDR3 comprises 13 residues. From germline, CDR1 is GTSNPN and CDR2 SVGIG (reference sequence). V dropped 1 base and J dropped 6 bases, with 12 bases sitting between them. The CDR3 DNA follows: TGTGCCTGGAGTGCCTGGAGGGTCCCTGAAGCTTTCTTT. Translated, it gives CAWSAWRVPEAFF.

The CDR3 here is CASSLSGGQYGQPQHF. The CDR3 nucleotides are TGTGCCAGCAGTTTATCGGGGGGACAGTATGGGCAGCCCCAGCATTTT. The J gene is TRBJ1-5, the V gene TRBV27, with 7 bases aligning to TRBD1. V shed 0 bases and J 7 bases; nucleotides not matched to a gene: 9. The CDR3 consists of 16 residues. Germline V CDR1 and CDR2: MNHEY, SMNVEV (reference sequence).

This rearrangement joins TRBV19 to TRBJ2-2, with 9 bases lining up with TRBD1. The trim removed 6 bases at V and 6 bases at J, leaving 8 bases unmatched. CDR1 is LNHDA, CDR2 SQIVND, per germline (reference sequence). This CDR3 comprises 15 residues. CDR3: CASSQDRGGSGELFF. In nucleotides, the CDR3 is TGTGCCAGTAGCCAGGACAGGGGAGGATCCGGGGAGCTGTTTTTT.

The sample holds one count of this clone. DNA for the CDR3: TGCGCCAGCAGCCAGCCTGGCGGGACAGGGCACTACGAGCAGTACTTC. Its translation is CASSQPGGTGHYEQYF. This chain joins TRBV4-1 and TRBJ2-7, with 9 positions matching TRBD1. The germline V gene encodes CDR1 MGHRA and CDR2 YSYEKL. The CDR3 is 16 amino acids. V was pared by 3 bases and J by 3 bases, with 9 bases of the junction left unmatched.